This TCR beta chain originates from a study of cytotoxic CD8 clonotypes in ibrutinib-treated CLL. Turning to the study itself: Enrolment comprised around 11 relapsed/refractory and roughly 15 treatment-naive patients; about 18 were IGHV unmutated.

To note about this clone: What it binds is unknown.

Germline V CDR1 and CDR2: MDHEN, SYDVKM. This CDR3 spans 17 amino acids. Trimming removed 6 bases at V and 1 base at J, with 18 bases between. General observations from the study: Clonality went higher at ibrutinib response and then dropped back toward baseline at progression.

The repertoire was sequenced with immunoSEQ multiplex PCR; TCRdb's copy has only in-frame clones and lacks some. This table has some 47,000 clones, about 50% appearing once. Sequenced here: PBMCs, sampled after 24 months of ibrutinib treatment. The source of this sequence is a human donor with chronic lymphocytic leukemia. The rearrangement links TRBV28 to TRBJ2-2, with TRBD2 as a possible D gene (6 bases). The CDR3 region is CASSPRLGRGNTGELFF. The CDR3 DNA sequence: TGTGCCAGCAGCCCCCGCTTAGGGCGGGGGAACACCGGGGAGCTGTTTTTT.